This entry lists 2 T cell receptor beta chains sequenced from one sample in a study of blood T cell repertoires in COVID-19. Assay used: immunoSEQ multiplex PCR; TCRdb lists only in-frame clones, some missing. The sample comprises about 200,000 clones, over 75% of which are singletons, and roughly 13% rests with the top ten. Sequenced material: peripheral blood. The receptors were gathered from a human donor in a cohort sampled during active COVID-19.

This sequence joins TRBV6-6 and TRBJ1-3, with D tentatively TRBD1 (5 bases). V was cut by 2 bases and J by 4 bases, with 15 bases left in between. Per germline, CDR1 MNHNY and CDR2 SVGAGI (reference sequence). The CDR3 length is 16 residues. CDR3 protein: CASSYRGETDGNTIYF. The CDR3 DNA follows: TGTGCCAGCAGTTACCGGGGGGAGACGGACGGAAACACCATATATTTT.

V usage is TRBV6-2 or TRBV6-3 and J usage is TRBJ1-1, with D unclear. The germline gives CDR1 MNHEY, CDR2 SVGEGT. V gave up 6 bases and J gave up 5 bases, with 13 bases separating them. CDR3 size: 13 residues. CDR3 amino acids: CASSGQSGTEAFF. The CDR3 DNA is TGTGCCAGCAGCGGTCAGAGCGGGACTGAAGCTTTCTTT.